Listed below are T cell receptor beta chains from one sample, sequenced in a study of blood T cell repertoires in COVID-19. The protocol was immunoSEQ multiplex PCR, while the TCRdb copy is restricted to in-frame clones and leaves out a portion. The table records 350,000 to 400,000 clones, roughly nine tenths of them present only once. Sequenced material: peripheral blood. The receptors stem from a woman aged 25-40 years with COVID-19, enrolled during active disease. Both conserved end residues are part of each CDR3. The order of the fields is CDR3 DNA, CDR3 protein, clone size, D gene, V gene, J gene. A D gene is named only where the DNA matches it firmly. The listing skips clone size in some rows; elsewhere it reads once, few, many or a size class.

DNA: TGTGCCAGCAGTCGCGGCCCGTTCGACGAGCAGTACTTC
CDR3: CASSRGPFDEQYF
size: NA
D: NA
V: TRBV27
J: TRBJ2-7

DNA: TGCGCCAGCAGCCAAGATCCGGGCACAGATACGCAGTATTTT
CDR3: CASSQDPGTDTQYF
size: NA
D: NA
V: TRBV4-3
J: TRBJ2-3

DNA: TGTGCCAGCAGTCACGGGGTGACAGATACGCAGTATTTT
CDR3: CASSHGVTDTQYF
size: NA
D: NA
V: TRBV27
J: TRBJ2-3

DNA: TGTGCCAGCAGCACCGGGACAGCCCTCGACTTT
CDR3: CASSTGTALDF
size: NA
D: TRBD1
V: TRBV7-8
J: TRBJ1-6

DNA: TGCGCCAGCAGCTTGGGAGGCTTGAACACTGAAGCTTTCTTT
CDR3: CASSLGGLNTEAFF
size: NA
D: NA
V: TRBV5-1
J: TRBJ1-1

DNA: TGTGCCAGCAAATGGGGGGTATATTCTGAGCAGTTCTTC
CDR3: CASKWGVYSEQFF
size: NA
D: NA
V: TRBV6-5
J: TRBJ2-1

DNA: TGTGCCACCAGTGAACGTAGCGGGAGGGTCGCCACCGGGGAGCTGTTTTTT
CDR3: CATSERSGRVATGELFF
size: NA
D: TRBD2
V: TRBV24-1
J: TRBJ2-2

DNA: TGTGCCAGCAGGACACCCTATGGCTACACCTTC
CDR3: CASRTPYGYTF
size: NA
D: NA
V: TRBV6-5
J: TRBJ1-2

DNA: TGTGCCAGCAGCCTTACAGGGGGATCCACAGATACGCAGTATTTT
CDR3: CASSLTGGSTDTQYF
size: NA
D: TRBD1
V: TRBV7-9
J: TRBJ2-3

DNA: TGTGCCAGCTCACCACCTCTTACAGGGGCCACACCGGACACTGAAGCTTTCTTT
CDR3: CASSPPLTGATPDTEAFF
size: NA
D: TRBD1
V: TRBV18
J: TRBJ1-1

DNA: TGTGCCAGCAGCGTAGATAGTAACTATGGCTACACCTTC
CDR3: CASSVDSNYGYTF
size: few
D: NA
V: TRBV9
J: TRBJ1-2

DNA: TGTGCCAGCAGTTACACCGGGGAGAGTATGATGCCCCAGTACTTC
CDR3: CASSYTGESMMPQYF
size: NA
D: NA
V: TRBV6-5
J: TRBJ2-5

DNA: TGTGCCAGCAGTTACTCGGGAGCACAGCATGAGCAGTTCTTC
CDR3: CASSYSGAQHEQFF
size: NA
D: NA
V: TRBV6-5
J: TRBJ2-1

DNA: TGTGCCAGCAGCCAGACAGGGCTGGGAGGCACTGAAGCTTTCTTT
CDR3: CASSQTGLGGTEAFF
size: NA
D: TRBD1
V: TRBV6-5
J: TRBJ1-1

DNA: TGTGCCAGTAGTATAAGATACCGGGACAGGGAAGGTTCACCCCTCCACTTT
CDR3: CASSIRYRDREGSPLHF
size: NA
D: TRBD1
V: TRBV19
J: TRBJ1-6

DNA: TGTGCCAGCAGTCCACAGGGTTCGGCTGAAGCTTTCTTT
CDR3: CASSPQGSAEAFF
size: NA
D: NA
V: TRBV2
J: TRBJ1-1

DNA: TGCGCCAGCAGCCAAGAAGGCGGGGGAGATGGAAACACCATATATTTT
CDR3: CASSQEGGGDGNTIYF
size: NA
D: NA
V: TRBV4-3
J: TRBJ1-3

DNA: TGTGCCAGCACCCCGGGGGGCGGCACTGAAGCTTTCTTT
CDR3: CASTPGGGTEAFF
size: once
D: NA
V: TRBV6-5
J: TRBJ1-1

DNA: TGCGCCAGCAGCCTCAAGAGCCCCAGGGGGGACTATGGCTACACCTTC
CDR3: CASSLKSPRGDYGYTF
size: NA
D: TRBD1
V: TRBV4-3
J: TRBJ1-2

DNA: TGTGCCAGCTCACCACGCCCGGGACAGGGACCGGGAGGCTACACCTTC
CDR3: CASSPRPGQGPGGYTF
size: NA
D: TRBD1
V: TRBV18
J: TRBJ1-2

DNA: TGCAGCGTGGTGGGACAGCCCTCTAACTATGGCTACACCTTC
CDR3: CSVVGQPSNYGYTF
size: NA
D: TRBD1
V: TRBV29-1
J: TRBJ1-2

DNA: TGTGCCAGCAGTTACTCATCTAGCGGGATTTACAATGAGCAGTTCTTC
CDR3: CASSYSSSGIYNEQFF
size: NA
D: TRBD2
V: TRBV6-5
J: TRBJ2-1

DNA: TGTGCCAGCAGTTACTCGCCGTGGGACAGGGACACTGAAGCTTTCTTT
CDR3: CASSYSPWDRDTEAFF
size: NA
D: TRBD1
V: TRBV6-6
J: TRBJ1-1